One and the same sample provided the 26 T cell receptor beta chains below, sequenced in a study of blood T cell repertoires in COVID-19. Clones were sequenced by immunoSEQ multiplex PCR, and TCRdb holds only the in-frame ones, with some missing. Of under 200,000 clones in the sample, approximately 83% were seen once. The sequencing input was peripheral blood. These TCRs come from a human donor in a cohort sampled during active COVID-19.

The J gene is TRBJ1-5, the V gene TRBV28, with 7 bases aligning to TRBD1. CDR1 MDHEN and CDR2 SYDVKM come from the germline V gene. The J segment lost 6 bases and the V segment lost 6 bases, leaving 8 bases of the junction unmatched. The CDR3 loop spans 14 amino acids. CDR3 coding DNA: TGTGCCAGCAGACCCACAGGGGTGGTTCAGCCCCAGCATTTT. Translating gives CASRPTGVVQPQHF.

The chain uses TRBV24-1 and TRBJ2-3; D is undetermined. The V end lost 4 bases, the J end lost 1 base, and 5 bases lay between the germline ends. The CDR3 runs to 13 residues. Germline assignment: CDR1 KGHDR and CDR2 SFDVKD. The CDR3 region is CATSDSGTDTQYF. The CDR3 bases are TGTGCCACCAGTGACAGTGGCACAGATACGCAGTATTTT.

The chain employs TRBV27 and TRBJ1-2; a possible D gene is TRBD1 (5 bases). CDR1 is MNHEY and CDR2 is SMNVEV in the germline V gene (reference sequence). This CDR3 is 15 amino acids long. V lost 4 bases to trimming and J lost 2 bases, with 14 bases between them. CDR3 coding DNA: TGTGCCAGCAGTTATGGTATGGCAGGGAACTATGGCTACACCTTC. As protein: CASSYGMAGNYGYTF.

J is TRBJ2-4 and V is TRBV5-4; 9 bases map to TRBD1. CDR1 and CDR2 (germline): SGHNT, YYREEE (reference sequence). Trimming at V came to 4 bases and at J to 2 bases, leaving 10 bases not matched to a gene. This CDR3 region has 17 residues. The CDR3 coding sequence is TGTGCCAGCAGCGCACCTGACAGGGGGGGGACCAAAAACATTCAGTACTTC. Its translation: CASSAPDRGGTKNIQYF. Filled out from reference TRBV5-4 and TRBJ2-4, the complete variable domain reads ETGVTQSPTHLIKTRGQQVTLRCSSQSGHNTVSWYQQALGQGPQFIFQYYREEENGRGNFPPRFSGLQFPNYSSELNVNALELDDSALYLCASSAPDRGGTKNIQYFGAGTRLSVL.

This rearrangement joins TRBV28 to TRBJ2-2; TRBD2 agrees at 9 bases. CDR3 length: 14 amino acids. Germline assignment: CDR1 MDHEN and CDR2 SYDVKM. The trim removed 5 bases at V and 6 bases at J, leaving 4 bases unmatched. The CDR3 spells CASSMGLASGELFF. CDR3 DNA: TGTGCCAGCAGTATGGGACTAGCTTCCGGGGAGCTGTTTTTT.

This sequence joins TRBV27 and TRBJ2-2, with 8 bases lining up with TRBD1. J lost 1 base, V lost 1 base, and 5 bases had no gene match. CDR1 is MNHEY and CDR2 is SMNVEV in the germline V gene (reference sequence). The CDR3 consists of 17 residues. CDR3 residues: CASSLLAGQGNTGELFF. Here the CDR3 DNA reads TGTGCCAGCAGTTTATTAGCCGGACAGGGGAACACCGGGGAGCTGTTTTTT.

The chain employs TRBV5-5 and TRBJ2-5, with D possibly matching TRBD1 (5 bases). The CDR3 is made up of 15 amino acids. Trimming took off 4 bases at V and 1 base at J, with 14 bases between the two ends. Germline V gene data show CDR1 as SGHKS and CDR2 as YYEKEE (reference sequence). CDR3 residues: CASSPPARAQETQYF. The CDR3 DNA is TGTGCCAGCAGCCCCCCTGCCAGGGCCCAAGAGACCCAGTACTTC.

V is TRBV3-1 (or the pseudogene TRBV3-2) and J is TRBJ1-1, with D unclear. This CDR3 is built from 18 residues. Germline V gene sequence: CDR1 LGHDT, CDR2 YNNKEL (reference sequence). With 0 bases removed from V and 4 bases from J, the gap between germline ends came to 21 bases. CDR3 amino acids: CASSQDLDRHHRGTEAFF. The CDR3 DNA is TGTGCCAGCAGCCAAGATTTGGACCGCCACCACCGGGGCACTGAAGCTTTCTTT.

This rearrangement joins TRBV2 to TRBJ1-1; no clear D. V was trimmed by 6 bases and J by 5 bases, leaving 7 bases between them. The germline gives CDR1 SNHLY, CDR2 FYNNEI. The CDR3 spans 11 residues. In nucleotides, the CDR3 is TGTGCCAGCAGAGTAGAGACTGAAGCTTTCTTT. This translates into CASRVETEAFF.

The CDR3 DNA reads TGTGCCAGCAGCCCGACAGTATCTGGGGCCAACGTCCTGACTTTC. Its translation is CASSPTVSGANVLTF. The rearrangement links TRBV5-5 to TRBJ2-6; D is perhaps TRBD1 (5 bases). V lost 4 bases, J lost 1 base, and 9 bases lay in between. Germline V gene sequence: CDR1 SGHKS, CDR2 YYEKEE (reference sequence). The CDR3 extends over 15 amino acids.

The J gene is TRBJ1-4, the V gene TRBV6-5; D remains unclear. This CDR3 region has 15 residues. CDR1 and CDR2 (germline): MNHEY, SVGAGI. Trimming cost V 2 bases and J 0 bases, with 7 bases left between them. In DNA, the CDR3 is TGTGCCAGCAGTTACGAGCTCTCAACTAATGAAAAACTGTTTTTT. It codes for CASSYELSTNEKLFF.

Written as DNA, the CDR3 is TGTGCCAGCACCCCGTACAGGATCAGCACAGATACGCAGTATTTT. Protein: CASTPYRISTDTQYF. The chain has TRBV9 and TRBJ2-3; D perhaps matches TRBD1 (5 bases). The V end was cut by 6 bases, the J end by 0 bases, with 14 bases between. The CDR3 consists of 15 residues. Germline assignment: CDR1 SGDLS and CDR2 YYNGEE.

V usage is TRBV9 and J usage is TRBJ2-5, with TRBD1 identical over 9 bases. V lost 0 bases and J lost 5; bases outside the gene matches: 8. The CDR3 is 16 residues long. Germline CDR1 reads SGDLS; CDR2 reads YYNGEE. The CDR3 sequence: CASSVVTGGSRETQYF. The CDR3 DNA reads as TGTGCCAGCAGCGTAGTTACAGGGGGCAGTCGGGAGACCCAGTACTTC.

This clone was counted only a few times. The rearrangement joins TRBV21-1 to TRBJ2-7; the DNA was not compared with TRBD1, the D call given in the table. TRBV21-1 is given as a pseudogene. This CDR3 has 17 residues. CDR3 nucleotides: TGTGCCAGCAGCAAAGCGACCAGGGGGAGATGTGAGTACGAGCAGTACTTC. It yields the protein CASSKATRGRCEYEQYF.

The chain combines TRBV10-2 with TRBJ1-1; 8 nucleotides agree with TRBD1. Germline V gene lookup returns CDR1 WSHSY and CDR2 SAAADI. Trimming removed 6 bases from V and 5 bases from J; junction bases left unmatched: 2. The CDR3 totals 12 residues. The CDR3 DNA is TGCGCCAGCAGGACAGGGGCGACTGAAGCTTTCTTT. Translation: CASRTGATEAFF.

The chain recombines TRBV12-3 or TRBV12-4 with TRBJ2-7; D is perhaps TRBD2 (5 bases). The CDR3 sequence is 12 residues long. V was shortened by 6 bases and J by 3 bases, with 9 bases between the two germline ends. The CDR3 protein is CASSGEGYEQYF. The CDR3 DNA follows: TGTGCCAGCAGCGGCGAGGGCTACGAGCAGTACTTC.

The J gene is TRBJ2-3, the V gene TRBV27; 9 bases map to TRBD1. Per the germline V gene, CDR1 is MNHEY and CDR2 is SMNVEV (reference sequence). J gave up 13 bases and V 2 bases, and 13 bases lay outside the gene matches. The CDR3 extends over 15 amino acids. CDR3 residues: CASSLMGQGPWNKYF. DNA for the CDR3: TGTGCCAGCAGTTTAATGGGACAGGGTCCCTGGAATAAGTATTTT.

The chain is built from TRBV28 and TRBJ2-5; 7 nucleotides agree with TRBD1. Germline loops: CDR1 MDHEN, CDR2 SYDVKM. The length of the CDR3 is 13 residues. The J segment lost 1 base and the V segment lost 8 bases, leaving 4 bases of the junction unmatched. CDR3 bases: TGTGCCAGCGGACAGGAGGCCCAAGAGACCCAGTACTTC. This encodes CASGQEAQETQYF.

CDR3 sequence (DNA): TGTGCCAGCAGCCAAGCCCTGACTAGCACAGATACGCAGTATTTT. It translates to CASSQALTSTDTQYF. V and J are TRBV3-1 (or the pseudogene TRBV3-2) and TRBJ2-3; D remains ambiguous. Germline V gene data show CDR1 as LGHDT and CDR2 as YNNKEL (reference sequence). V gave up 1 base and J gave up 0 bases, with 8 bases separating them. CDR3 size: 15 residues.

This chain uses TRBV24-1 with TRBJ2-1, with 14 bases aligning to TRBD2. This CDR3 contains 15 residues. Germline values: CDR1 KGHDR, CDR2 SFDVKD. With 12 bases clipped from V and 5 bases from J, the junction kept 8 bases outside the gene matches. CDR3 bases: TGTGCCGCCGGGACTAGCGGGAGAACGGACAATGAGCAGTTCTTC. Translation gives CAAGTSGRTDNEQFF.

The chain combines TRBV4-2 with TRBJ1-3, with 9 bases identical to TRBD1. Germline V gives CDR1 LGHNA, CDR2 YNFKEQ. The junction had 6 bases not matched to a gene; V was cut back by 5 bases and J by 7 bases. CDR3 size: 14 residues. CDR3 region: CASSLTGGANTIYF. In DNA form, the CDR3 reads TGTGCCAGCAGCTTAACAGGGGGCGCCAACACCATATATTTT.

This chain connects TRBV6-6 to TRBJ1-4; the match to TRBD1 covers 8 bases. The germline V gene has CDR1 MNHNY and CDR2 SVGAGI (reference sequence). V dropped 5 bases and J dropped 5; count of bases not matched to a gene: 4. The CDR3 contains 14 residues. The CDR3 nucleotides read TGTGCCAGCAGTCGACAGGGGCGCAATGAAAAACTGTTTTTT. Amino acids: CASSRQGRNEKLFF.

V gene TRBV19 combines with J gene TRBJ2-7, with 10 bases that match TRBD2. The CDR3 has 14 residues. Germline trimming cut 7 bases from V and 0 bases from J; bases unmatched to any gene: 3. Germline CDR1 and CDR2: LNHDA and SQIVND (reference sequence). The CDR3 sequence is CASTRTSGSYEQYF. CDR3 DNA: TGTGCCAGTACGAGGACTAGCGGCTCCTACGAGCAGTACTTC.

The rearrangement joins TRBV5-1 to TRBJ2-5, with D possibly matching TRBD1 (6 bases). The germline V gene has CDR1 SGHRS and CDR2 YFSETQ. The V gene lost 2 bases and the J gene lost 2 bases, with 13 bases spanning the gap. The CDR3 has 15 residues. CDR3: CASSFPPGQQETQYF. Here the CDR3 DNA reads TGCGCCAGCAGCTTTCCACCGGGACAACAAGAGACCCAGTACTTC.

This rearrangement joins TRBV3-1 (or the pseudogene TRBV3-2) to TRBJ1-3, with D possibly matching TRBD1 (5 bases). The germline V gene encodes CDR1 LGHDT and CDR2 YNNKEL (reference sequence). This CDR3 is built from 15 residues. V shed 3 bases and J shed 0 bases, with 9 bases lying between them. The CDR3 region has the DNA TGTGCCAGCAGCCACCGACAGTCCTCTGGAAACACCATATATTTT. As protein: CASSHRQSSGNTIYF.

The chain joins TRBV24-1 to TRBJ2-7, with 7 bases that match TRBD2. V shed 6 bases, J shed 0 bases, and the junction held 7 bases outside the gene matches. CDR1 is KGHDR and CDR2 is SFDVKD in the germline V gene. This CDR3 region has 15 residues. This CDR3 is CATSLSGTSSYEQYF. The CDR3 bases are TGTGCCACCAGTCTCAGCGGGACCAGCTCCTACGAGCAGTACTTC.